This TCR beta chain comes out of a study of blood T cells in healthy people across ages. Looking at the study overall: Capture via template switching afforded approximately one barcoded beta molecule per two T cells.

Findings of the study overall: As naive T cell percentage varied, TCR beta diversity correlated strongly with it.

This clonotype has only a few counts. Its antigen is not known. The CDR3 totals 17 residues. Germline V lookup: CDR1 SGHTA, CDR2 FQGNSA. Trimming removed 2 bases from V and 9 bases from J; junction bases left unmatched: 9. The use of a sample-barcoded 5' primer and a J-beta primer mix characterized a second PCR of about 7 to 12 cycles. Each cDNA molecule received a tag from a template-switch adaptor that had 12 random nucleotides. TCRdb recomputed calls from the 5' RACE reads with MiXCR, one row per CDR3 protein. The profile covers roughly 680,000 distinct CDR3 sequences, with 45% to 50% appearing a single time and around a third taken by the ten largest.

The V gene is TRBV7-2, the J gene TRBJ2-1, with 14 positions matching TRBD2. Sequencing used blood. The receptor's source is a woman aged 60 to 75 in good health. The CDR3 DNA is TGTGCCAGCAGCTTAATCGGAGGGGGACTAGCGGGAGCTGAGCAGTTCTTC. This encodes CASSLIGGGLAGAEQFF.